The present TCR beta chain was sequenced within a study of cytomegalovirus exposure and HLA in healthy donors. As for the study in general: About 85 million unique TCRs from HLA-typed donors were held in an early release of data.

Notes on the study in general: In an earlier analysis, about 90% or about 30%: the productive usage of most TCR beta V segments. A later analysis associated 16,000 or so TCR beta sequences with HLA alleles at a 0.05 false discovery rate.

As to this clone: Its specificity is unknown.

The CDR3 has 15 residues. Trimming pared 5 bases from V and 1 base from J, leaving 14 bases between. Germline V CDR1 and CDR2: MGHRA, YSYEKL. The PCR made use of 60 Vbeta and 13 Jbeta primers. Libraries were prepared by immunoSEQ multiplex PCR; TCRdb keeps only in-frame clonotypes and omits some of them. The profile covers around 130,000 clones, with about 82% appearing a single time and less than 6.5% taken by the ten largest. Material: PBMCs. The TCR originated in a man in his thirties or forties in good health and CMV-seronegative. V and J are TRBV4-1 and TRBJ1-1; no clear D gene. CDR3 loop: CASSEVGGRNTEAFF. As DNA, the CDR3 is TGCGCCAGCAGCGAAGTCGGCGGGAGGAACACTGAAGCTTTCTTT.